This record covers a single T cell receptor (beta chain). The data belong to a study of cytomegalovirus exposure and HLA in healthy donors. The V gene's germline CDR1 is MDHEN and CDR2 SYDVKM. V lost 2 bases and J 4 bases, leaving 14 bases between the germline ends. The CDR3 sequence is 15 residues long. In the PCR, 60 Vbeta and 13 Jbeta primers were used. Authors' methods: As a later analysis found, there were tens of millions of unique TCR beta chains, of which 8.5 million to 14 million were shared. Libraries were prepared by immunoSEQ multiplex PCR; TCRdb keeps only in-frame clonotypes and omits some of them. The DNA gave D and trimming, while V, J and clone size come from that table. This table holds some 88,000 clones, about 67% found once.

The receptor was isolated from a woman aged 18-30 years in good health and CMV-seropositive. The sample taken for sequencing was PBMCs. The chain employs TRBV28 and TRBJ1-2; D not certain. This CDR3 is CASSLIGALGYGYTF. The CDR3 DNA reads TGTGCCAGCAGTTTAATCGGAGCCCTGGGCTATGGCTACACCTTC.